The TCR beta chain described here comes from a study of shared clonotypes between healthy human individuals (TCRdb year 2020). Turning to the overall study: A few men and a couple of women, aged 18 to 49 years, made up the cohort. The study deeply sequenced blood TCR repertoires of about 5 healthy adults to estimate repertoire size and the extent of clonotype sharing between individuals. Different laboratories and diverse techniques were used to prepare libraries and sequence TCR repertoires, to increase sequencing depth and limit assay-specific biases. For each donor, three plates each were used for CD4 naive and CD4 memory, two plates were used for CD8 naive, and one plate was used for CD8 memory. Per donor, leukapheresis produced somewhere between about 0.94 and 8.9 billion PBMCs.

With regard to this clone: The specificity of this receptor is unknown. No much larger clonotype is one base removed from it; base qualities were not supplied.

Using the deep immunoSEQ assay, TCR CDR3 regions were amplified from genomic DNA by multiplex PCR. For each cell subset, the extracted genomic DNA was distributed evenly across all wells of several immunoSEQ 96-well plates, and each plate served as one replicate. Each replicate PCR for sorted subsets received about 180 ng genomic DNA, equal to 30,000 or so T cell genomes. Purified libraries were quantified with a Qubit 3.0 fluorometer, sized on a Bioanalyzer 2100, and re-quantified with the KAPA Library Quantification kit. A separate single-read 150-cycle Illumina NextSeq 550 flow cell was used to sequence each immunoSEQ 96-well plate. Under the source paper's analysis protocol: The immunoSEQ output contained only junctional sequences without quality scores, so filtering could not match that applied to full-length reads. To assign V/J genes and CDR3, sequences were annotated against IMGT germline references using PyIR, a Python wrapper for IgBLAST v1.9. Any read was removed if the V/J assignment was weak (E-value above 1e-6), the CDR3 was missing, or the read contained stop codons, out-of-frame junctions, or ambiguous translated residues. V3J clonotypes were defined as sequences sharing the same inferred V gene, J gene, and CDR3 amino acid sequence. Percentage overlap between repertoires was calculated by dividing the number of shared unique clonotypes by the size of the smaller repertoire. Repertoire richness was assessed with RTK rarefaction, the Chao1 estimator, and Recon v2.1 estimates of unobserved clonotypes. For all TCRbeta clonotypes obtained by the gDNA method from four donors, generation probabilities were computed with OLGA. Held by TCRdb, this immuneACCESS table contains in-frame sequences only and omits some clones. Under half of the omission traces to an unresolved V gene where checked; the cause of the rest is unknown. V and J calls and clone size are given by that table; D and trimming were obtained from the DNA. The sample table contains around 2,000,000 clones; only one count was recorded for approximately 94% of them. The ten largest account for roughly 1.7% of the sample.

Findings and caveats that apply to the study as a whole: Compared with non-shared clonotypes, the clonotypes found in all four sorted-subset donors had higher generation probabilities. Estimated clonotype richness was generally larger for naive than for memory subsets. Sharing across a handful of donors was observed for about 5% of naive CD4, over 3% of naive CD8, 2.3% of memory CD4, and about 0.4% of memory CD8 clonotypes. Because the study included a small number of donors, the genetic and exposure-history diversity represented was limited. Incomplete sequencing was indicated by rarefaction of sorted-subset datasets, despite the large sequencing depth. Sampling was limited to blood, and TCR repertoires in tissue likely differ from TCR repertoires in blood. Pairwise subsampling led to the expectation that sequencing depth would affect the degree of clonotype sharing among donors.

CD8 naive samples were CD45RO-negative cells positively selected for CCR7, giving a CD45RA+CCR7+ population that excluded TemRA cells. Healthy HIV-negative adults with no recently reported acute infections or vaccinations were included as donors. All donors were Caucasian adults living in Nashville, Tennessee, USA. After blood collection by leukapheresis, PBMCs were isolated using Ficoll-Histopaque density gradient centrifugation and then cryopreserved in the vapor phase of liquid nitrogen. Analytical flow cytometry was used to check the purity and quantity of each magnetically sorted T cell population. Genomic DNA was isolated from each sorted fraction and quantified by UV absorbance on a Nanodrop 2000c. The CDR3 spans 14 residues, from the cysteine through the phenylalanine. Solely the CDR3 DNA is kept, with 42 bases framed from the first base. For CDR1 and CDR2, the germline V gene (reference sequence) lists SEHNR and FQNEAQ. V gives up 4 bases and J gives up 10 bases, and the segment between their germline ends measures 14 bases.

The receptor was derived from a young man in good health. Some clones in this sample may be carry-over from other donors' samples. The specimen was naive CD8+ T cells from PBMCs. The cell subset or site label on this specimen signifies: CD45RA+CCR7+. The V and J genes are TRBV7-9 and TRBJ1-6, with the D gene not clear enough to name. The CDR3 has the sequence CASSSPGLGSPLHF. The nucleotide sequence is given as TGTGCCAGCAGCTCCCCAGGTCTGGGGTCACCCCTCCACTTT.